The clone carrying this T cell receptor beta chain has only a few counts. What it binds is unknown. These data come from a study of T cell repertoires in cytomegalovirus infection. Study-level findings and limits: The study identified carriers of CMV plus the relevant HLA from cumulative public TCR beta family frequency. The ex vivo response was dominated by HLA-C-restricted CMV-specific TCR beta clonotypes.

The V end lost 2 bases, the J end lost 6 bases, and 15 bases lay between the germline ends. Germline-derived CDR1 and CDR2 are DFQATT and SNEGSKA (reference sequence). CDR3 length: 14 amino acids. TCRdb independently ran MiXCR on the reads; one entry per CDR3 protein. The sample lists 350,000 to 400,000 distinct CDR3 sequences, around a third occurring once. This chain links TRBV20-1 with TRBJ2-3; D call uncertain. The receptor comes from a human donor in good health (CMV status not recorded). Some clones in this sample may be carry-over from other donors' samples. This specimen was cultured PBMCs, taken from culture after CMV antigen stimulation. The CDR3 DNA reads TGCAGTGCTAGATATAGGGTACAAGCGGATACGCAGTATTTT. Translated, it gives CSARYRVQADTQYF.